This T cell receptor beta chain is from a study of CD8 T cells in Susac syndrome. The sample holds one count of this clonotype. Antigen: not known. Study-wide results and caveats: The study's TCR sequencing and HLA analysis covered a relatively small number of individuals, and the study acknowledged this.

The CD8+ and CD4+ T cells were isolated magnetically using a negative isolation approach, whereas the TEMRA cells were enriched by FACS. Random-hexamer reverse transcription was applied to roughly 0.5 to 1 ug RNA. By means of immunoSEQ multiplex PCR, TCR beta CDR3 spanning 54 Vbeta and 13 Jbeta underwent amplification. One entry per CDR3 protein, called by TCRdb with MiXCR from the immunoSEQ multiplex PCR reads. This table holds around 220,000 distinct CDR3 sequences, 80% to 95% found once. The sequenced sample was CD8+ T cells from PBMCs. The sequence was collected from a human donor with multiple sclerosis.

In nucleotides, the CDR3 is TGTGCCAGCAGCAACCGGGACAGAGAGCAAGAGACCCAGTACTTC. As protein: CASSNRDREQETQYF. V gene TRBV9 combines with J gene TRBJ2-5, with TRBD1 identical over 7 bases. CDR3 length equals 15 residues. CDR1 and CDR2 (germline): SGDLS, YYNGEE. V shed 4 bases, J shed 2 bases, and the junction held 8 bases outside the gene matches.